The 15 T cell receptor beta chains reported below all come from one sample, sequenced in a study of blood T cell repertoires in COVID-19. TCRdb's table, derived via immunoSEQ multiplex PCR, lists solely in-frame clones and lacks some. The data hold a few hundred thousand clones, with around 84% observed a single time. Sequencing was performed on PBMCs or T cells enriched from blood (not recorded which). These receptors were taken from a woman aged 18-29 years who had recovered from COVID-19.

V is TRBV28 and J is TRBJ1-1; 8 bases line up with TRBD1. With 1 base clipped from V and 4 bases from J, the junction kept 11 bases outside the gene matches. The CDR3 is made up of 17 amino acids. The V gene's germline CDR1 is MDHEN and CDR2 SYDVKM. DNA for the CDR3: TGTGCCAGCAGTTTATCGGGCACAGGGGGTTGGGGCACTGAAGCTTTCTTT. Residues: CASSLSGTGGWGTEAFF.

The gene calls are TRBV5-4 and TRBJ2-2, with TRBD2 identical over 7 bases. J lost 2 bases, V lost 5 bases, and 12 bases had no gene match. The CDR3 contains 17 residues. Per germline, CDR1 SGHNT and CDR2 YYREEE (reference sequence). CDR3 in DNA: TGTGCCAGCAGTCCATCTCGGGGGACTACCAACACCGGGGAGCTGTTTTTT. This gives the protein CASSPSRGTTNTGELFF.

The CDR3 spells CSASRLRGASNEQFF. Here the CDR3 DNA reads TGCAGTGCTAGTCGTCTGCGGGGGGCTTCGAATGAGCAGTTCTTC. This rearrangement joins TRBV20-1 to TRBJ2-1; 8 bases align to TRBD2. CDR3 length: 15 amino acids. Unmatched junction bases numbered 11, after V lost 3 bases and J lost 7 bases. Germline CDR1 DFQATT, CDR2 SNEGSKA (reference sequence).

The rearrangement links TRBV28 to TRBJ1-1; D remains unclear. Germline lookup yields CDR1 MDHEN and CDR2 SYDVKM. The CDR3 is 14 residues long. The V gene lost 7 bases and the J gene lost 0 bases, with 12 bases spanning the gap. CDR3 coding DNA: TGTGCCAGCACTCCCCGCAGATTGAACACTGAAGCTTTCTTT. This sequence encodes CASTPRRLNTEAFF.

The rearrangement joins TRBV5-5 to TRBJ1-2; D perhaps matches TRBD1 (5 bases). CDR1 is SGHKS and CDR2 is YYEKEE in the germline V gene (reference sequence). The CDR3 sequence is 13 residues long. Trimming stripped 2 bases from V and 4 bases from J, with 9 bases between. The CDR3, as DNA: TGTGCCAGCAGCTTTACAGGTACCTATGGCTACACCTTC. Translation gives CASSFTGTYGYTF. Together with reference TRBV5-5 and TRBJ1-2, the CDR3 gives the full variable domain: DAGVTQSPTHLIKTRGQQVTLRCSPISGHKSVSWYQQVLGQGPQFIFQYYEKEERGRGNFPDRFSARQFPNYSSELNVNALLLGDSALYLCASSFTGTYGYTFGSGTRLTVV.

In its sample, this clone was seen a few times. The chain is built from TRBV5-4 and TRBJ2-3; TRBD2 matches at 9 bases. CDR1 is SGHNT, CDR2 YYREEE, per germline (reference sequence). The CDR3 loop spans 15 amino acids. V shed 1 base and J 2 bases; nucleotides not matched to a gene: 2. The CDR3 reads CASSLSSGTTDTQYF. DNA for the CDR3: TGTGCCAGCAGCTTGTCTAGCGGGACCACAGATACGCAGTATTTT.

The J gene is TRBJ2-7, the V gene TRBV30; D is unclear. The V gene's germline CDR1 is GTSNPN and CDR2 SVGIG (reference sequence). Trimming removed 6 bases from V and 0 bases from J, with 9 bases in between. The CDR3 consists of 12 residues. The CDR3 nucleotides read TGTGCCTGTGGCCCGAACTCCTACGAGCAGTACTTC. Its protein is CACGPNSYEQYF.

This chain links TRBV19 with TRBJ1-4; weak D call: TRBD1 (5 bases). Germline assignment: CDR1 LNHDA and CDR2 SQIVND (reference sequence). The CDR3 consists of 14 residues. V lost 5 bases and J lost 6, with 13 bases in between. The CDR3 bases are TGTGCCAGTAGTCGTCAAGGGGCTGATGAAAAACTGTTTTTT. Translation gives CASSRQGADEKLFF.

The chain combines TRBV3-1 (or the pseudogene TRBV3-2) with TRBJ1-2, with a tentative D call TRBD1 (5 bases). The CDR3 length is 14 residues. The V gene lost 4 bases and the J gene lost 8 bases, with 17 bases spanning the gap. From germline, CDR1 is LGHDT and CDR2 YNNKEL (reference sequence). Here the CDR3 reads CASSPNTQGRGYTF. For the CDR3, the DNA is TGTGCCAGCAGCCCTAATACCCAGGGCAGGGGCTACACCTTC.

The sample holds one count of this clone. The chain combines TRBV27 with TRBJ2-1; 8 bases line up with TRBD2. This CDR3 is 13 amino acids long. The V segment lost 7 bases and the J segment 10 bases; nucleotides outside the gene matches: 9. Germline CDR1 MNHEY, CDR2 SMNVEV (reference sequence). The CDR3 region has the DNA TGTGCCAGCAACCTCCCGGGACTAGGAGAGCAGTTCTTC. It encodes CASNLPGLGEQFF.

The J gene is TRBJ1-4, the V gene TRBV4-1; D is perhaps TRBD1 (5 bases). The CDR3 has 16 residues. Germline-derived CDR1 and CDR2 are MGHRA and YSYEKL. Trimming pared 0 bases from V and 7 bases from J, leaving 15 bases between. CDR3 in DNA: TGCGCCAGCAGCCAAGATGGGTGGGGCGTTGGTGAAAAACTGTTTTTT. It translates to CASSQDGWGVGEKLFF.

This clone was recorded once. The CDR3 protein is CASSQSFGRPGGEKLFF. The CDR3 DNA follows: TGCGCCAGCAGTCAATCGTTTGGCCGACCGGGAGGCGAAAAACTGTTTTTT. This chain uses TRBV23-1 with TRBJ1-4; D not resolved. TRBV23-1 is assigned to the ORF class and has an uncertain function. This CDR3 region has 17 residues. V was pared by 0 bases and J by 8 bases, with 19 bases between.

V usage is TRBV6-5 and J usage is TRBJ2-7; D may be TRBD2 (5 bases). The CDR3 consists of 13 residues. In germline, CDR1 is MNHEY, CDR2 SVGAGI. With 7 bases removed from V and 3 bases from J, the gap between germline ends came to 13 bases. The CDR3 here is CASMGDYLYEQYF. The DNA of the CDR3 is TGTGCCAGCATGGGAGACTACCTCTACGAGCAGTACTTC.

The chain uses TRBV7-2 and TRBJ2-1; 9 nucleotides match TRBD1. CDR3 size: 15 residues. J lost 4 bases, V lost 4 bases, and 5 bases had no gene match. Germline assignment: CDR1 SGHTA and CDR2 FQGNSA. The CDR3 DNA is TGTGCCAGCAGCTCCGCCGGGACAGGGTACAATGAGCAGTTCTTC. This sequence encodes CASSSAGTGYNEQFF.

The CDR3 sequence is CAQKVRGLFYGYTF. Written as DNA, the CDR3 is TGTGCCCAGAAAGTTAGGGGACTTTTCTATGGCTACACCTTC. This chain uses TRBV30 with TRBJ1-2, with D perhaps matching TRBD1 (5 bases). Germline V gene data show CDR1 as GTSNPN and CDR2 as SVGIG (reference sequence). V was shortened by 8 bases and J by 4 bases, with 20 bases between the two germline ends. The CDR3 length is 14 residues.